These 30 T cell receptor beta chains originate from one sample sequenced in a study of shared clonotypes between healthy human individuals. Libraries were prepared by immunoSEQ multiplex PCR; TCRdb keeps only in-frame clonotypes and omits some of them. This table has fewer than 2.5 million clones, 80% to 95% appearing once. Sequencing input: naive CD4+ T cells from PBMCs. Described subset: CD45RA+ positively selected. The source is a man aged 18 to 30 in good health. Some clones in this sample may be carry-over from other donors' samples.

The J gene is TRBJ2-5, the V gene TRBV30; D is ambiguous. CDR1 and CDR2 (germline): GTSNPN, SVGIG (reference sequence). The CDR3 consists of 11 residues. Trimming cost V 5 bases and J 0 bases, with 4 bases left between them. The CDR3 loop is CAWGDQETQYF. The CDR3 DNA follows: TGTGCCTGGGGGGACCAAGAGACCCAGTACTTC.

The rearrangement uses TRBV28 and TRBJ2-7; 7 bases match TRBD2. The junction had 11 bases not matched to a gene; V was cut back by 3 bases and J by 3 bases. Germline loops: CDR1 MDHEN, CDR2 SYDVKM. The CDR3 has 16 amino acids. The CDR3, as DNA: TGTGCCAGCAGTTTGATGACTAGCCCCACTGGCTACGAGCAGTACTTC. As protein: CASSLMTSPTGYEQYF.

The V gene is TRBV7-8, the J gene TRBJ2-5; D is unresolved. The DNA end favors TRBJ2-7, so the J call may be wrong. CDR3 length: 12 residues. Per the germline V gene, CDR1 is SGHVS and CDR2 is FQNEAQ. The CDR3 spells CASSLSGYEQYF. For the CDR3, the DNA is TGTGCCAGCAGCTTATCCGGGTACGAGCAGTACTTC.

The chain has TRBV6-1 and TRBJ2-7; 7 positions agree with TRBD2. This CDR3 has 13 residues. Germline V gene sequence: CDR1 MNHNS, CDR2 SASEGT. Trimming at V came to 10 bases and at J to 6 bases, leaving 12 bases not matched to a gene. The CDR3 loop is CATSLAGVGEQYF. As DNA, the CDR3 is TGTGCCACCTCCCTCGCGGGAGTGGGCGAGCAGTACTTC.

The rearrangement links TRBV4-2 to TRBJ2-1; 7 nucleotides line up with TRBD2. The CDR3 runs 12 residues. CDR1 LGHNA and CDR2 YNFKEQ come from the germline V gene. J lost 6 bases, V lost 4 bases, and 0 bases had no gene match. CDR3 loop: CASSRGGNEQFF. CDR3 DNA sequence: TGTGCCAGCAGCCGGGGGGGCAATGAGCAGTTCTTC.

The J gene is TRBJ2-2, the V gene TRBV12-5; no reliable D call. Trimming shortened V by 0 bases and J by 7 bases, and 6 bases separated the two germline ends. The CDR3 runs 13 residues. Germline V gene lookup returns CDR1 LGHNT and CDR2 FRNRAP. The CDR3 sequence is CASGLVPNGELFF. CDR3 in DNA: TGTGCTAGTGGTTTGGTACCCAACGGGGAGCTGTTTTTT.

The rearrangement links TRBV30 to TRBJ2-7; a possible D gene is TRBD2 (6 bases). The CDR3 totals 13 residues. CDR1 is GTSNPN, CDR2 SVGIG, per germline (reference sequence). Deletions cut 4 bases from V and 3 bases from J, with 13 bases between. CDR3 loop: CAWMRGAGYEQYF. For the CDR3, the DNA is TGTGCCTGGATGAGGGGAGCGGGCTACGAGCAGTACTTC.

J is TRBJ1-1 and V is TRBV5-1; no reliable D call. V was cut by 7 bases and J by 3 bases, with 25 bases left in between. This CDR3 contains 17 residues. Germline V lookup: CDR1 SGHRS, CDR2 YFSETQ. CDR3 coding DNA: TGCGCCAGCCGAATTGGGTCGGCGGCAGGACGGGACACTGAAGCTTTCTTT. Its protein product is CASRIGSAAGRDTEAFF. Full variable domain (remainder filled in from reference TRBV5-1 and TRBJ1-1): KAGVTQTPRYLIKTRGQQVTLSCSPISGHRSVSWYQQTPGQGLQFLFEYFSETQRNKGNFPGRFSGRQFSNSRSEMNVSTLELGDSALYLCASRIGSAAGRDTEAFFGQGTRLTVV.

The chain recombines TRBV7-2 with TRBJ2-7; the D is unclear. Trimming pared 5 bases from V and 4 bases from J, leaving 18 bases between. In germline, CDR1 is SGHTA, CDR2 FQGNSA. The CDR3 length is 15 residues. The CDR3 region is CASSPAPNTRYEQYF. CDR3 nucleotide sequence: TGTGCCAGCAGCCCCGCCCCGAATACAAGATACGAGCAGTACTTC.

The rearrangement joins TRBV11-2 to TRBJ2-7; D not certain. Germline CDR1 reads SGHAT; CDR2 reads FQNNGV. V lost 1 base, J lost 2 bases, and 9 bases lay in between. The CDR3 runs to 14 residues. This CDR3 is CASSLVALAYEQYF. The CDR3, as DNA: TGTGCCAGCAGCTTAGTGGCTCTGGCCTACGAGCAGTACTTC. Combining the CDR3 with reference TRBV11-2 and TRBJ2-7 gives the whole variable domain EAGVAQSPRYKIIEKRQSVAFWCNPISGHATLYWYQQILGQGPKLLIQFQNNGVVDDSQLPKDRFSAERLKGVDSTLKIQPAKLEDSAVYLCASSLVALAYEQYFGPGTRLTVT.

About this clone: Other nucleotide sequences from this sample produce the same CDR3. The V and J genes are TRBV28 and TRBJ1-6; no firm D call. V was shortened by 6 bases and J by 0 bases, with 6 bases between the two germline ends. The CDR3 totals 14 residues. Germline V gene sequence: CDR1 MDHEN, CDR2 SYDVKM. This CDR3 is CASSLSSYNSPLHF. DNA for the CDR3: TGTGCCAGCAGCCTTAGCTCCTATAATTCACCCCTCCACTTT.

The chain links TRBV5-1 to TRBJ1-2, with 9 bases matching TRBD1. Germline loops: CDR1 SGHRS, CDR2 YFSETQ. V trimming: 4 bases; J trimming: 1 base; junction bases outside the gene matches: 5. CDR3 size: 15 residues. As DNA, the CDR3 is TGCGCCAGCAGCGTCGGACAGGGGCGTAACTATGGCTACACCTTC. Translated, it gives CASSVGQGRNYGYTF.

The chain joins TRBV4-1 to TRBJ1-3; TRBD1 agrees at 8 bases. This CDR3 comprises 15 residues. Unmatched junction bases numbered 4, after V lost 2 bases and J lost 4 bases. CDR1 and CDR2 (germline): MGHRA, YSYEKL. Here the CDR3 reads CASSQPTGVGNTIYF. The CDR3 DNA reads TGCGCCAGCAGCCAACCGACAGGGGTCGGAAACACCATATATTTT.

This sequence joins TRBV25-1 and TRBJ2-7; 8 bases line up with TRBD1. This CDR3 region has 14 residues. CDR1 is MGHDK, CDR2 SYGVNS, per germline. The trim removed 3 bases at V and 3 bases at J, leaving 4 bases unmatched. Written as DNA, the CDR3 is TGTGCCAGCAGTGACCCGGGACAGGACTACGAGCAGTACTTC. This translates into CASSDPGQDYEQYF.

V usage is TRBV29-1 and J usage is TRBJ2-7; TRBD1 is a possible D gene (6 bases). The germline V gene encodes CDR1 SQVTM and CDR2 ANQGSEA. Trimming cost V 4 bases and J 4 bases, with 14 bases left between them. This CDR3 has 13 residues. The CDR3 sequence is CSVGRSGEYEQYF. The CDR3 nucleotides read TGCAGCGTTGGGAGGTCAGGGGAGTACGAGCAGTACTTC.

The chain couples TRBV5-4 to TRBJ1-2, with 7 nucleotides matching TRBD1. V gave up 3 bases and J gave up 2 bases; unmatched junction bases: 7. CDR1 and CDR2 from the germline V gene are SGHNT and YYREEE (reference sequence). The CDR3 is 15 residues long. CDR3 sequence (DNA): TGTGCCAGCAGCTCAGCGACAGGGCCCAACTATGGCTACACCTTC. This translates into CASSSATGPNYGYTF.

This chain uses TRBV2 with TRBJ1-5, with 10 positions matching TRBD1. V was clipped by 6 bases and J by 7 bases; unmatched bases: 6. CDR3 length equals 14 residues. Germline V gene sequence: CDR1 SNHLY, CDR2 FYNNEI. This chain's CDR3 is CASSQGTGEQPQHF. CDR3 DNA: TGTGCCAGCAGCCAAGGGACAGGGGAACAGCCCCAGCATTTT.

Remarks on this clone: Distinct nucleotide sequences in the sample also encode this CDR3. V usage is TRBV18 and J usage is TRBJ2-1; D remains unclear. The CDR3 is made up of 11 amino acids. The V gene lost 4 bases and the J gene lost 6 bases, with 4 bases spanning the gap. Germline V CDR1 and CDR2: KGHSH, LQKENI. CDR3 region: CASSQGNEQFF. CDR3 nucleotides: TGTGCCAGCTCACAGGGCAATGAGCAGTTCTTC. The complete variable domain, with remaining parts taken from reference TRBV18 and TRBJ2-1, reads NAGVMQNPRHLVRRRGQEARLRCSPMKGHSHVYWYRQLPEEGLKFMVYLQKENIIDESGMPKERFSAEFPKEGPSILRIQQVVRGDSAAYFCASSQGNEQFFGPGTRLTVL.

This chain's CDR3 is CASSGGRENQPQHF. CDR3 DNA sequence: TGTGCCAGCAGTGGGGGACGGGAAAATCAGCCCCAGCATTTT. The rearrangement links TRBV6-1 to TRBJ1-5; D is possibly TRBD1 (5 bases). The CDR3 consists of 14 residues. Germline CDR1 MNHNS, CDR2 SASEGT. V lost 4 bases and J lost 4, with 11 bases in between.

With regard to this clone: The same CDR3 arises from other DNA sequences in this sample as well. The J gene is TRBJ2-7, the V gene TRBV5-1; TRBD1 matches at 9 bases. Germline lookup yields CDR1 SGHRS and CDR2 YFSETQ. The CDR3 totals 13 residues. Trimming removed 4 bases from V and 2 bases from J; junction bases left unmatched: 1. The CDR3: CASSRDRAYEQYF. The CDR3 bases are TGCGCCAGCAGCCGGGACAGGGCCTACGAGCAGTACTTC.

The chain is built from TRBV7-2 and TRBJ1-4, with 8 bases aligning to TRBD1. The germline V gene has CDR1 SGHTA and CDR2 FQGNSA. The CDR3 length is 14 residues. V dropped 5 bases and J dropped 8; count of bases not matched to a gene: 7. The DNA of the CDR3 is TGTGCCAGCAGCCCCCGACAGGGGAGGGAAAAACTGTTTTTT. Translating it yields CASSPRQGREKLFF.

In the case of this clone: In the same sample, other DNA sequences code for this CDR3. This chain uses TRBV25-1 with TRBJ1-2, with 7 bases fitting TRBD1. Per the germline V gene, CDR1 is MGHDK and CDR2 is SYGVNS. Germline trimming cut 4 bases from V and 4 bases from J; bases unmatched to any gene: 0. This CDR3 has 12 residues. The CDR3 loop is CASSGDSYGYTF. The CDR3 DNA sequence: TGTGCCAGCAGTGGGGACAGCTATGGCTACACCTTC.

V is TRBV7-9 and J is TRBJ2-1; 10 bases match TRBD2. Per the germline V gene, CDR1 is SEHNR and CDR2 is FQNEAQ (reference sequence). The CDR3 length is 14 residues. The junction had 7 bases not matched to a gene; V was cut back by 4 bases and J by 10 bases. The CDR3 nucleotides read TGTGCCAGCAGCTCCCCACAGCGGGAGGGCGAGCAGTTCTTC. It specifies CASSSPQREGEQFF.

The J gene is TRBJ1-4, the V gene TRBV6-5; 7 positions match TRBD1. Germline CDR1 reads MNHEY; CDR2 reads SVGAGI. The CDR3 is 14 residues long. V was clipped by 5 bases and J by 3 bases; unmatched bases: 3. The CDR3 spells CASSRQGANEKLFF. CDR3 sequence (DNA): TGTGCCAGCAGTCGACAGGGAGCTAATGAAAAACTGTTTTTT.

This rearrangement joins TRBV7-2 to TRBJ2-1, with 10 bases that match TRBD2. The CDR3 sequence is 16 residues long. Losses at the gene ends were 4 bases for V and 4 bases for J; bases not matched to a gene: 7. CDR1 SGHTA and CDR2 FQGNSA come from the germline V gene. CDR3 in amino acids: CASSSGTSVFYNEQFF. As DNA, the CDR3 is TGTGCCAGCAGCTCGGGGACTAGCGTCTTTTACAATGAGCAGTTCTTC.

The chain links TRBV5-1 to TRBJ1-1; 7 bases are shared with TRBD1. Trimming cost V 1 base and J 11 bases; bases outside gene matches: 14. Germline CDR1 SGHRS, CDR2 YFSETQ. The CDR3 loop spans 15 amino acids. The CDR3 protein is CASSLNPGGSSWAFF. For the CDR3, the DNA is TGCGCCAGCAGCTTGAACCCAGGGGGGTCCTCATGGGCTTTCTTT. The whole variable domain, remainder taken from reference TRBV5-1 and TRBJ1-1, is KAGVTQTPRYLIKTRGQQVTLSCSPISGHRSVSWYQQTPGQGLQFLFEYFSETQRNKGNFPGRFSGRQFSNSRSEMNVSTLELGDSALYLCASSLNPGGSSWAFFGQGTRLTVV.

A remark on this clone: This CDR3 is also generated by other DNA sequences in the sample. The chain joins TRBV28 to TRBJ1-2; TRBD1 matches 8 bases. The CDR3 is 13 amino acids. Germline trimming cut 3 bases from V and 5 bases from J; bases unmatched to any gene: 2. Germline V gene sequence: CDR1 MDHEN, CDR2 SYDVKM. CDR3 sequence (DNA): TGTGCCAGCAGTTTGGACAGGGCTTATGGCTACACCTTC. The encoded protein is CASSLDRAYGYTF.

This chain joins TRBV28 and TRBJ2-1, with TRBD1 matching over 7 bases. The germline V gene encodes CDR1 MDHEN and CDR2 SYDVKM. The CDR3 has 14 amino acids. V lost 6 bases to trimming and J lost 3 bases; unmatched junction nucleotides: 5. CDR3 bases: TGTGCCAGCAGCCCCGGGACAGTCTACAATGAGCAGTTCTTC. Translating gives CASSPGTVYNEQFF.

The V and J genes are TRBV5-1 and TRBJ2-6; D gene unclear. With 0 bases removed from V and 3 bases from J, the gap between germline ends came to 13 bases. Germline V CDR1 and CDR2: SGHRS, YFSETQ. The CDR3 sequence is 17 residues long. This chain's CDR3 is CASSLEPPGSGANVLTF. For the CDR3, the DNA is TGCGCCAGCAGCTTGGAACCCCCGGGCAGTGGGGCCAACGTCCTGACTTTC.

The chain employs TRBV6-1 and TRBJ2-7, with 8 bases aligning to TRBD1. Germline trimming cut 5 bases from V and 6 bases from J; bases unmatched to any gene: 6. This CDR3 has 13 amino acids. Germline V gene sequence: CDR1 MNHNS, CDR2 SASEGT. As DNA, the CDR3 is TGTGCCAGCAGTCCAGGGGGCAGGCGCGAGCAGTACTTC. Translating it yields CASSPGGRREQYF.